The present entry profiles one T cell receptor beta chain with its context. This clone was recorded only once. Its antigen specificity is not known. The record has no base qualities; no much larger clone is one base away. These data originate in a study of T cell changes during pregnancy in multiple sclerosis (dated by TCRdb to between 2017 and 2020). In the study overall: Changes in the T cell repertoire over the course of pregnancy were examined in this study in women with multiple sclerosis.

Receptor libraries were prepared by the immunoSEQ multiplex PCR assay. The source is immuneACCESS, and TCRdb retained only in-frame sequences with V and J called. Part of the clones is not carried over; for the studies checked, unresolved V genes explain less than half of this, and the remainder is unexplained. The sample data list 30,000 to 40,000 clones, and 85% to 90% of these were observed just once. 0.56% of the sample comes from the top ten. Inclusive of the bounding cysteine and phenylalanine, the CDR3 is 14 residues long. Only the CDR3 region is kept as DNA, spanning 42 bases read in frame from base 1. Deletion took 2 bases off V and 5 bases off J, with a span of 12 bases between the germline ends. The germline V gene specifies KGHSH as CDR1 and LQKENI as CDR2.

The chain employs TRBV18 and TRBJ1-1, with the D gene call left open. This sequence originates from a female donor with multiple sclerosis, enrolled in a pregnancy study. The sample here was CD4+ T cells from peripheral blood mononuclear cells, taken before pregnancy. The nucleotides are TGTGCCAGCTCACCAGCGCCCCCGACAACTGAAGCTTTCTTT. It codes for CASSPAPPTTEAFF.